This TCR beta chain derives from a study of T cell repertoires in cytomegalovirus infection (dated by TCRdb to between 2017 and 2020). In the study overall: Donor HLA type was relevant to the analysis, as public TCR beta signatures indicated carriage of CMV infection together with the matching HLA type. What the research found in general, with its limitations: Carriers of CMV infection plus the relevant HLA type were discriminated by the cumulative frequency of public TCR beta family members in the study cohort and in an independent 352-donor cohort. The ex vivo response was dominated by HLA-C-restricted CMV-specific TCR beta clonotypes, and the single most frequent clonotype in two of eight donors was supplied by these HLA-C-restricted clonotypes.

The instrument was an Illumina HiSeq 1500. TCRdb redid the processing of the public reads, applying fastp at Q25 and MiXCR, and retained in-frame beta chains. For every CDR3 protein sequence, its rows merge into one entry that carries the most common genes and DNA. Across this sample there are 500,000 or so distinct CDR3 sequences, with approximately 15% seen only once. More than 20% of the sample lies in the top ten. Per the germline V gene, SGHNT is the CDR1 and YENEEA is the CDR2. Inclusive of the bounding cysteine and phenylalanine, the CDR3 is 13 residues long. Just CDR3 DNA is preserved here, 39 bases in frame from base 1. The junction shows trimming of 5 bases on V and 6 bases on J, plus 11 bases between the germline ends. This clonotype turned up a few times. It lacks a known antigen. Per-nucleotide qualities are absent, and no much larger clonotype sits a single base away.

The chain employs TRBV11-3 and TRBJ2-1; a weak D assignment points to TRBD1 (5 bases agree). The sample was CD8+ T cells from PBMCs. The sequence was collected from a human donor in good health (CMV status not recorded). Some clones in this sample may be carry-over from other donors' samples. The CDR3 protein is CASSLRESNEQFF. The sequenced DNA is TGTGCCAGCAGCCTCAGGGAAAGCAATGAGCAGTTCTTC.